The source of this T cell receptor (beta chain) is a study of T cells expressing NK-cell markers. About the study: Sorted CD3+CD56+NKG2C+, CD3+CD56+NKG2C- and CD3+CD56-NKG2C+ T cells provided the TCR beta repertoires. The study sequenced eight donors, seven HCMV-seropositive and one seronegative. Findings and limits, study-wide: Once again these clonotypes came out on top in the CD3+CD56-NKG2C+ fraction of a few donors. NKG2C+ dominant clonotype frequencies in five to seven donors were roughly 1.0-7.5% of CD8+ T cells.

Regarding this clonotype: The antigen remains undetermined.

TCRdb reworked the 5' RACE reads into one entry per CDR3 protein, no DNA. Its table lists under 200,000 distinct CDR3 sequences. The CDR3 loop spans 17 amino acids. Sequencing input: blood T cells: a sorted CD56 or NKG2C T cell subset, CD4+ or CD8+ T cells, or bulk PBMC T cells (not recorded which). This sequence originates from a woman aged 18 to 75 in good health. The chain couples TRBV12-3 or TRBV12-4 to TRBJ2-7; absent DNA, TCRdb's TRBD2 call cannot be checked. CDR3: CASSPPYWTSVSYEQYF.